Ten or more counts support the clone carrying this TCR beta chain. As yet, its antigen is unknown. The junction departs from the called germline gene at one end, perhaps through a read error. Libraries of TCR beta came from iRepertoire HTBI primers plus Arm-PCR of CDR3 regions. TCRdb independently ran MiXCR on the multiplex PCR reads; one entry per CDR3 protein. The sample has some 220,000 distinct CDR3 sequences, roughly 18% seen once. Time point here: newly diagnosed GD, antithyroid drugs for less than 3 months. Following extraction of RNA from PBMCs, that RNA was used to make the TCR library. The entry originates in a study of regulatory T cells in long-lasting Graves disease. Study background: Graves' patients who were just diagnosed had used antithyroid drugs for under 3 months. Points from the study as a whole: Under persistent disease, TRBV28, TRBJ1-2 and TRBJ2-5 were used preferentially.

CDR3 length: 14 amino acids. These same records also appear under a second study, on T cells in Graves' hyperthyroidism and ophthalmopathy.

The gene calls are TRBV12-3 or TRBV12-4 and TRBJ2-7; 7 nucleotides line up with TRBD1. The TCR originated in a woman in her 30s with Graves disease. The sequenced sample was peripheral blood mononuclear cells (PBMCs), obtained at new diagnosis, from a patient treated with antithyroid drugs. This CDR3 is CASSQAGTVYGQYF. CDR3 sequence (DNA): TGTGCCAGCAGTCAAGCCGGGACAGTGTACGGGCAGTACTTC.